These 14 T cell receptor beta chains share one sample of origin, sequenced in a study of breast tumors, draining lymph nodes, adjacent tissues. MiXCR, run by TCRdb on the multiplex PCR reads, gives a single entry per CDR3 protein. The repertoire holds around 130,000 distinct CDR3 sequences, 21% seen once, with about 2.2% in the top ten. Samples came from axillary lymph nodes draining the breast cancer. The sample taken for sequencing was axillary lymph node tissue. These receptors originate from a female donor with breast cancer. Some clones in this sample may be carry-over from other donors' samples.

The table lists this clonotype with many counts. The chain employs TRBV4-2 and TRBJ2-1; D is ambiguous. The V gene lost 4 bases and the J gene lost 5 bases, with 12 bases spanning the gap. The CDR3 is 14 residues long. The germline V gene has CDR1 LGHNA and CDR2 YNFKEQ. The CDR3 protein is CASSPGNPNNEQFF. For the CDR3, the DNA is TGTGCCAGCAGCCCCGGAAACCCAAACAATGAGCAGTTCTTC.

This clonotype was picked up many times. The chain employs TRBV28 and TRBJ1-6; D might be TRBD1 (5 bases). The CDR3 is 16 amino acids. Trimming took off 3 bases at V and 0 bases at J, with 9 bases between the two ends. Germline V gene lookup returns CDR1 MDHEN and CDR2 SYDVKM. Here the CDR3 reads CASSFQGGSYNSPLHF. The DNA for the CDR3 is TGTGCCAGCAGTTTCCAGGGCGGCTCCTATAATTCACCCCTCCACTTT. The full variable domain, its missing parts supplied by reference TRBV28 and TRBJ1-6, is DVKVTQSSRYLVKRTGEKVFLECVQDMDHENMFWYRQDPGLGLRLIYFSYDVKMKEKGDIPEGYSVSREKKERFSLILESASTNQTSMYLCASSFQGGSYNSPLHFGNGTRLTVT.

In this sample, this clonotype turned up many times. The gene calls are TRBV14 and TRBJ2-2, with TRBD2 matching 8 bases. The V gene end was trimmed by 4 bases and the J gene end by 4 bases; junction bases not matched to a gene: 5. Germline loops: CDR1 SGHDN, CDR2 FVKESK. The CDR3 sequence is 15 residues long. The CDR3 loop reads CASSPAGVATGELFF. For the CDR3, the DNA is TGTGCCAGCAGCCCAGCGGGAGTTGCCACCGGGGAGCTGTTTTTT.

This clonotype occurred many times. This sequence joins TRBV10-3 and TRBJ2-7, with TRBD1 matching over 7 bases. The J segment lost 4 bases and the V segment lost 2 bases, leaving 2 bases of the junction unmatched. Germline assignment: CDR1 ENHRY and CDR2 SYGVKD. The CDR3 has 13 amino acids. DNA of the CDR3: TGTGCCATCAGTGAGGGCAGGGGGTACGAGCAGTACTTC. This codes for CAISEGRGYEQYF.

This clonotype appeared many times. The chain couples TRBV24-1 to TRBJ2-2; 9 bases are shared with TRBD1. The CDR3 sequence is 15 residues long. The germline CDR1 and CDR2 sequences are KGHDR and SFDVKD. Trimming took 4 bases from V and 9 from J; bases not matched to a gene: 8. The CDR3 region is CATSDPGQGHRELFF. The CDR3 DNA reads as TGTGCCACCAGTGACCCTGGACAGGGGCACCGGGAGCTGTTTTTT.

The gene calls are TRBV4-1 and TRBJ1-5, with a possible D match to TRBD1 (6 bases). The V gene's germline CDR1 is MGHRA and CDR2 YSYEKL. The CDR3 length is 17 residues. The germline V and J ends were trimmed by 2 bases and 0 bases, with 14 bases remaining between them. The CDR3 loop reads CASSQIGGRRSNQPQHF. CDR3 bases: TGCGCCAGCAGCCAAATTGGGGGGCGTCGTAGCAATCAGCCCCAGCATTTT.

This clonotype was counted ten times or more. V and J are TRBV5-1 and TRBJ1-5; no reliable D call. CDR1 SGHRS and CDR2 YFSETQ come from the germline V gene. This CDR3 is built from 13 residues. V was pared by 1 base and J by 6 bases, with 8 bases between. In DNA, the CDR3 is TGCGCCAGCAGCTTGCAGGTGGGTCAGCCCCAGCATTTT. Its translation: CASSLQVGQPQHF.

This clonotype appeared once. This sequence may be a read error, since a much larger clone differs from it by one base. Lacking the conserved final phenylalanine or tryptophan, this CDR3 likely reflects a read error. The chain couples TRBV10-3 to TRBJ2-7; unclear D gene. Germline V gives CDR1 ENHRY, CDR2 SYGVKD. The CDR3 extends over 11 amino acids. The V and J ends lost 2 bases and 3 bases respectively, with 2 bases between them. Here the CDR3 DNA reads TGTGCCATCAGTGAGAACTACGAGCAGTACTGC. This codes for CAISENYEQYC.

This clonotype was detected many times. This chain joins TRBV5-8 and TRBJ2-5; D unclear. The CDR3 totals 13 residues. Germline V gives CDR1 SGHTS, CDR2 YDEGEE. Trimming took 4 bases from V and 9 from J, leaving 16 bases between them. CDR3 loop: CASSAGPGSAQYF. The CDR3 coding sequence is TGTGCCAGCAGCGCCGGGCCTGGTTCGGCCCAGTACTTC.

The chain joins TRBV11-3 to TRBJ2-2; a possible D gene is TRBD2 (7 bases). Germline-derived CDR1 and CDR2 are SGHNT and YENEEA. The germline V and J ends were trimmed by 3 bases and 6 bases, with 17 bases remaining between them. The CDR3 contains 16 residues. This CDR3 is CASSFLTPGGPGELFF. The CDR3 nucleotides read TGTGCCAGCAGCTTCCTTACCCCCGGGGGGCCCGGGGAGCTGTTTTTT.

This clonotype was detected many times. The chain joins TRBV4-1 to TRBJ1-2; 7 nucleotides agree with TRBD1. The CDR3 has 14 amino acids. CDR1 MGHRA and CDR2 YSYEKL come from the germline V gene. Unmatched junction bases numbered 7, after V lost 5 bases and J lost 4 bases. This chain's CDR3 is CASSTRGGSYGYTF. The CDR3 nucleotides are TGCGCCAGCAGCACCAGGGGGGGGAGCTATGGCTACACCTTC.

This clonotype was seen ten or more times. The V call is TRBV9, the J call TRBJ1-5, with 7 bases matching TRBD1. The CDR3 has 14 residues. Germline values: CDR1 SGDLS, CDR2 YYNGEE. V shed 7 bases, J shed 7 bases, and the junction held 11 bases outside the gene matches. In nucleotides, the CDR3 is TGTGCCAGCGGCGGAGGGGGCGAGGGGCAGCCCCAGCATTTT. Its translation: CASGGGGEGQPQHF. The full variable domain, its missing parts supplied by reference TRBV9 and TRBJ1-5, is DSGVTQTPKHLITATGQRVTLRCSPRSGDLSVYWYQQSLDQGLQFLIQYYNGEERAKGNILERFSAQQFPDLHSELNLSSLELGDSALYFCASGGGGEGQPQHFGDGTRLSIL.

The table lists this clonotype with a few counts. The chain is built from TRBV27 and TRBJ2-3; a possible D gene is TRBD2 (6 bases). The V gene lost 5 bases and the J gene lost 3 bases, with 33 bases spanning the gap. This CDR3 has 21 amino acids. The germline gives CDR1 MNHEY, CDR2 SMNVEV (reference sequence). The CDR3 spells CASSPNPLTSFLRPETDTQYF. DNA of the CDR3: TGTGCCAGCAGTCCTAACCCCCTAACTAGCTTCCTACGGCCCGAAACAGATACGCAGTATTTT.

This clonotype came up many times. The chain recombines TRBV7-6 with TRBJ2-3; 7 bases are a match to TRBD1. Trimming at V came to 5 bases and at J to 7 bases, leaving 9 bases not matched to a gene. This CDR3 spans 14 amino acids. Germline CDR1 is SGHVS and CDR2 is FNYEAQ. The CDR3 bases are TGTGCCAGCAGCCCTGACAGGGTCACTCATACGCAGTATTTT. Translating it yields CASSPDRVTHTQYF.